Listed here are 17 T cell receptor beta chains from one sample, sequenced in a study of regulatory T cells in long-lasting Graves disease. Time point denoted: persistent/refractory GD, antithyroid drugs over 5 years with positive TRAb. Following extraction of RNA from PBMCs, that RNA was used to make the TCR library. Library construction for TCR beta used iRepertoire HTBI primers and Arm-PCR of CDR3 regions. TCRdb recomputed calls from the multiplex PCR reads with MiXCR, one row per CDR3 protein. The sample lists around 460,000 distinct CDR3 sequences, roughly 22% occurring once. Sequencing was performed on peripheral blood mononuclear cells (PBMCs), taken when the disease was refractory, from a patient treated with antithyroid drugs. The receptors come from a female donor with Graves disease.

For the CDR3, the DNA is TGTGCCAGCAGCTTAACAGGGGACGCGAGCACTGAAGCTTTCTTT. Amino acids: CASSLTGDASTEAFF. This rearrangement joins TRBV7-9 to TRBJ1-1, with TRBD1 identical over 7 bases. With 2 bases clipped from V and 4 bases from J, the junction kept 7 bases outside the gene matches. The length of the CDR3 is 15 residues. Germline CDR1 reads SEHNR; CDR2 reads FQNEAQ (reference sequence).

This clonotype was detected many times. The chain joins TRBV12-3 or TRBV12-4 to TRBJ2-7; 10 nucleotides align to TRBD2. The CDR3 is made up of 18 amino acids. Trimming at V came to 6 bases and at J to 4 bases, leaving 18 bases not matched to a gene. As DNA, the CDR3 is TGTGCCAGCAGCCAAGCCGCTAGCGGGAGATCTGTGTGGTACGAGCAGTACTTC. This encodes CASSQAASGRSVWYEQYF.

The chain employs TRBV6-2 or TRBV6-3 and TRBJ2-1, with 14 bases aligning to TRBD2. The germline CDR1 and CDR2 sequences are MNHEY and SVGEGT. The CDR3 length is 18 residues. The V segment lost 7 bases and the J segment 0 bases; nucleotides outside the gene matches: 8. CDR3 protein: CASIRRTSGRSSYNEQFF. The CDR3 nucleotides are TGTGCCAGCATTCGACGGACTAGCGGGAGGAGCTCCTACAATGAGCAGTTCTTC.

There are many counts of this clonotype. The rearrangement uses TRBV10-3 and TRBJ1-1; D is unresolved. The V gene lost 5 bases and the J gene lost 6 bases, with 16 bases spanning the gap. CDR3 size: 14 residues. Germline V gene data show CDR1 as ENHRY and CDR2 as SYGVKD. CDR3 in DNA: TGTGCCATCAGTCTCGCCCCAGGAAGGGCTGAAGCTTTCTTT. Translation: CAISLAPGRAEAFF.

This clonotype was counted ten times or more. The chain couples TRBV6-1 to TRBJ1-6; D is undetermined. CDR1 and CDR2 (germline): MNHNS, SASEGT. The CDR3 sequence is 14 residues long. Deletions cut 4 bases from V and 7 bases from J, with 11 bases between. In nucleotides, the CDR3 is TGTGCCAGCAGTGTTGAGACCCACAATTCACCCCTCCACTTT. Residues: CASSVETHNSPLHF.

This clonotype was seen at least ten times. The genes are TRBV2 and TRBJ1-4, with a possible D match to TRBD1 (5 bases). Deletions cut 3 bases from V and 6 bases from J, with 17 bases between. This CDR3 region has 16 residues. CDR1 and CDR2 from the germline V gene are SNHLY and FYNNEI. The CDR3 sequence: CASSDLSRGGDEKLFF. The CDR3 DNA sequence: TGTGCCAGCAGTGACCTCAGCCGGGGAGGGGATGAAAAACTGTTTTTT. Full variable domain (missing parts from reference TRBV2 and TRBJ1-4): EPEVTQTPSHQVTQMGQEVILRCVPISNHLYFYWYRQILGQKVEFLVSFYNNEISEKSEIFDDQFSVERPDGSNFTLKIRSTKLEDSAMYFCASSDLSRGGDEKLFFGSGTQLSVL.

This clonotype was recorded many times. The chain joins TRBV28 to TRBJ1-5; the D gene is possibly TRBD1 (5 bases). The germline V and J ends were trimmed by 5 bases and 4 bases, with 18 bases remaining between them. The length of the CDR3 is 16 residues. Germline lookup yields CDR1 MDHEN and CDR2 SYDVKM. DNA for the CDR3: TGTGCCAGCAGTCTACGCTCCGGGACCGCGAATCAGCCCCAGCATTTT. It is translated as CASSLRSGTANQPQHF.

J is TRBJ1-4 and V is TRBV7-9; the D gene is possibly TRBD1 (5 bases). CDR1 is SEHNR, CDR2 FQNEAQ, per germline (reference sequence). The CDR3 runs 15 residues. The V gene lost 1 base and the J gene lost 8 bases, with 14 bases spanning the gap. The CDR3 DNA reads TGTGCCAGCAGCTTAGATAGCAGGGTGGAAGAAAAACTGTTTTTT. This translates into CASSLDSRVEEKLFF.

This clonotype was observed many times. This sequence joins TRBV29-1 and TRBJ2-5, with D possibly being TRBD1 (5 bases). Per the germline V gene, CDR1 is SQVTM and CDR2 is ANQGSEA. The ends were cut back, 0 bases at V and 5 bases at J, with 13 bases in the middle. The CDR3 loop spans 14 amino acids. The CDR3 DNA reads as TGCAGCGTTGAAGATAGAAGGGGTCGGGAGACCCAGTACTTC. This translates into CSVEDRRGRETQYF.

The gene calls are TRBV20-1 and TRBJ2-7, with D possibly being TRBD2 (6 bases). This CDR3 contains 13 residues. Germline CDR1 reads DFQATT; CDR2 reads SNEGSKA (reference sequence). V was pared by 3 bases and J by 0 bases, with 9 bases between. The CDR3 nucleotides are TGCAGTGCTAGCGGGGGACCCTCCTACGAGCAGTACTTC. As protein: CSASGGPSYEQYF.

The V call is TRBV7-2, the J call TRBJ1-1; TRBD1 aligns across 8 bases. With V trimmed by 1 base and J by 1 base, 5 bases remained unmatched. The CDR3 has 16 amino acids. Germline V gives CDR1 SGHTA, CDR2 FQGNSA. The CDR3 spells CASSLGAGGANTEAFF. Written as DNA, the CDR3 is TGTGCCAGCAGCTTAGGGGCAGGGGGCGCGAACACTGAAGCTTTCTTT.

V gene TRBV5-5 combines with J gene TRBJ2-7; D is perhaps TRBD1 (6 bases). Germline V CDR1 and CDR2: SGHKS, YYEKEE (reference sequence). The CDR3 spans 11 residues. V lost 7 bases to trimming and J lost 6 bases, with 11 bases between them. The CDR3 sequence is CASDRGGEQYF. Here the CDR3 DNA reads TGTGCCAGCGATCGAGGGGGCGAGCAGTACTTC.

The chain employs TRBV4-3 and TRBJ1-1; no firm D call. The CDR3 is made up of 19 amino acids. The germline V gene has CDR1 LGHNA and CDR2 YSLEER. V was clipped by 0 bases and J by 4 bases, with 24 bases between them. CDR3 protein: CASSQDSVPEVGIGTEAFF. The DNA for the CDR3 is TGCGCCAGCAGCCAAGATAGTGTACCGGAGGTAGGAATCGGCACTGAAGCTTTCTTT.

This clonotype was found once. Since a much larger clone is just one base distant, this may be a read error. This chain uses TRBV3-1 with TRBJ1-1; D unresolved. V lost 4 bases, J lost 0 bases, and 12 bases lay in between. Germline CDR1 and CDR2: LGHDT and YNNKEL (reference sequence). This CDR3 has 15 amino acids. The CDR3 bases are TGTGCCAGCAGCCGAGACAAGGATCTGAACACTGAAGCTTTCTTT. This sequence encodes CASSRDKDLNTEAFF. The whole variable domain, filled in from reference TRBV3-1 and TRBJ1-1, reads DTAVSQTPKYLVTQMGNDKSIKCEQNLGHDTMYWYKQDSKKFLKIMFSYNNKELIINETVPNRFSPKSPDKAHLNLHINSLELGDSAVYFCASSRDKDLNTEAFFGQGTRLTVV.

V usage is TRBV9 and J usage is TRBJ1-5; TRBD1 aligns across 7 bases. CDR3 length equals 15 residues. Germline trimming cut 3 bases from V and 1 base from J; bases unmatched to any gene: 4. Germline V gene sequence: CDR1 SGDLS, CDR2 YYNGEE. The CDR3 here is CASSAGGESNQPQHF. CDR3 sequence (DNA): TGTGCCAGCAGCGCAGGGGGTGAGAGCAATCAGCCCCAGCATTTT. Full variable domain (remainder filled in from reference TRBV9 and TRBJ1-5): DSGVTQTPKHLITATGQRVTLRCSPRSGDLSVYWYQQSLDQGLQFLIQYYNGEERAKGNILERFSAQQFPDLHSELNLSSLELGDSALYFCASSAGGESNQPQHFGDGTRLSIL.

This clonotype was observed at least ten times. The chain combines TRBV11-2 with TRBJ2-5; 8 bases align to TRBD1. After removal of 1 base from V and 3 bases from J, the junction contained 7 bases not matched to a gene. The germline V gene encodes CDR1 SGHAT and CDR2 FQNNGV. The CDR3 totals 16 residues. For the CDR3, the DNA is TGTGCCAGCAGCTTAGTATGGGGACAGGAGAAAGAGACCCAGTACTTC. As protein: CASSLVWGQEKETQYF.

This clonotype was counted many times. The chain uses TRBV9 and TRBJ2-5; 9 nucleotides align to TRBD1. CDR1 and CDR2 (germline): SGDLS, YYNGEE. V dropped 7 bases and J dropped 8; count of bases not matched to a gene: 12. The CDR3 is made up of 14 amino acids. CDR3 protein: CASLGDRARKTQYF. The CDR3 DNA reads TGTGCCAGCCTCGGGGACAGGGCCCGGAAAACCCAGTACTTC.